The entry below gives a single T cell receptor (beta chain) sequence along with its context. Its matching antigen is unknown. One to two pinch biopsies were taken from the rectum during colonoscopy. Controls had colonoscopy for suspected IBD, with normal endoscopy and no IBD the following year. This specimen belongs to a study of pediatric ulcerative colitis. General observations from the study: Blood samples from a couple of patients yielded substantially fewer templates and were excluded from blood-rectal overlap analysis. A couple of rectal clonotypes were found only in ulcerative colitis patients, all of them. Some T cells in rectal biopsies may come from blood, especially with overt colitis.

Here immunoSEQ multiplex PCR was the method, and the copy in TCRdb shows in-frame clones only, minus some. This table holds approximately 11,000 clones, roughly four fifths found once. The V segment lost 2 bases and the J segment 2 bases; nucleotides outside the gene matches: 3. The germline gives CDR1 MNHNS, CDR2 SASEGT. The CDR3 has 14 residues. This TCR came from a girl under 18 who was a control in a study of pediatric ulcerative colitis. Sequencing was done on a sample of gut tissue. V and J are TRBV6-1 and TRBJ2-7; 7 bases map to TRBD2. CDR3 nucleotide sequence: TGTGCCAGCAGTGAACAAGCGGGAACCTACGAGCAGTACTTC. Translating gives CASSEQAGTYEQYF.